The source of this T cell receptor beta chain is a study of monozygotic twins with inflammatory bowel disease. This CDR3 is 14 amino acids long. The V gene's germline CDR1 is LNHDA and CDR2 SQIVND (reference sequence). TCRdb reprocessed the 5' RACE reads and reports one entry per CDR3 protein, with no DNA. The sample has some 150,000 distinct CDR3 sequences. The source is a human donor with ulcerative colitis or Crohn's disease, or a healthy co-twin of an affected twin (not recorded which). V and J are TRBV19 and TRBJ2-1; there is no DNA to check the TCRdb D call of TRBD1. Source material: blood. CDR3 region: CASKNRIGRDEQFF.